This T cell receptor beta chain is from a study of blood T cell repertoires in COVID-19. Study in general: Material from acute and convalescent COVID-19 was sourced from the United States, Italy and Spain. PBMCs, B-cell-depleted T cells, or T cells were the source of the cDNA or gDNA that made up the material.

Categorization into cohorts depended on clinical history that participants reported. Assay used: immunoSEQ multiplex PCR; TCRdb lists only in-frame clones, some missing. The sample lists 200,000 to 250,000 clones, roughly four fifths seen once, with approximately 3.6% in the top ten. The trim removed 5 bases at V and 11 bases at J, leaving 5 bases unmatched. The CDR3 length is 13 residues. Germline CDR1 and CDR2: SGHTA and FQGTGA. The sample comprised PBMCs or T cells enriched from blood (not recorded which). The V call is TRBV7-3, the J call TRBJ1-6, with 8 positions matching TRBD1. The receptor comes from a woman aged 55-69 years who had recovered from COVID-19. In DNA, the CDR3 is TGTGCCAGCAGCCCTACGGACAGGGCACCCCTCCACTTT. Protein: CASSPTDRAPLHF.